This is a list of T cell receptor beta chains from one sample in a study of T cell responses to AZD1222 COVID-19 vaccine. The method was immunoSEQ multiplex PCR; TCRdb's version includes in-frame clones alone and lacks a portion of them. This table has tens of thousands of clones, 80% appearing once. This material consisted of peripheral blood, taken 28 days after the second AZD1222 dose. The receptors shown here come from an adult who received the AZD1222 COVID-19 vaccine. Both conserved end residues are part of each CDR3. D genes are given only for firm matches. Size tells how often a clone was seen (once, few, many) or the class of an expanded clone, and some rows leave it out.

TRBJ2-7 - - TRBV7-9 CASSSVTGPYEQYF TGTGCCAGCAGCTCGGTGACAGGCCCCTACGAGCAGTACTTC
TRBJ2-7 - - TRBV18 CASSPRTRDLSYEQYF TGTGCCAGCTCACCACGGACCCGGGACCTCTCCTACGAGCAGTACTTC
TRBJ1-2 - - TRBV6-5 CASSYGGTSNGYTF TGTGCCAGCAGTTACGGCGGGACATCTAATGGCTACACCTTC
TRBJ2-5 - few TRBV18 CASSLSPGQGQETQYF TGTGCCAGCTCACTTTCCCCGGGGCAGGGCCAAGAGACCCAGTACTTC
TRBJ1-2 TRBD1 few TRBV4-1 CASSQDELIRDRGLF TGCGCCAGCAGCCAAGACGAACTAATCCGGGACAGGGGGCTCTTC
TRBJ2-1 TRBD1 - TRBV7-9 CASVEPQGVSYNEQFF TGTGCCAGCGTAGAACCCCAGGGGGTCTCCTACAATGAGCAGTTCTTC
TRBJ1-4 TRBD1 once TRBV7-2 CASSGWTGPNEKLFF TGTGCCAGCAGCGGCTGGACAGGCCCCAATGAAAAACTGTTTTTT
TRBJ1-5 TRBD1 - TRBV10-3 CAISVGGSYSNQPQHF TGTGCCATCAGTGTAGGGGGCAGCTATAGCAATCAGCCCCAGCATTTT
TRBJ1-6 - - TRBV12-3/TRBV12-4 CASTTKNNSPLHF TGTGCCAGCACCACCAAGAATAATTCACCCCTCCACTTT
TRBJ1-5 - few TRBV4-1 CASSQISGRVNQPQHF TGCGCCAGCAGCCAAATAAGTGGGAGGGTGAATCAGCCCCAGCATTTT
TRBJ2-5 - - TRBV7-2 CASSQGGAETQYF TGTGCCAGCAGCCAGGGGGGGGCGGAGACCCAGTACTTC
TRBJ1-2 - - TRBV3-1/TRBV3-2 CASSRPGVNYGYTF TGTGCCAGCAGCCGGCCGGGGGTAAACTATGGCTACACCTTC
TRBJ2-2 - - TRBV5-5 CASSPLEGTGELFF TGTGCCAGCAGTCCGTTGGAGGGAACTGGGGAGCTGTTTTTT
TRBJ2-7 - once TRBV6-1 CASSDPALEQYF TGTGCCAGCAGTGACCCCGCTCTCGAGCAGTACTTC
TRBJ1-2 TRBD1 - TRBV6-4 CASSETGGSYTF TGTGCCAGCAGTGAGACAGGGGGTAGCTACACCTTC
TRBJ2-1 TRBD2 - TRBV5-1 CASQSGVSTYNEQFF TGCGCCAGCCAGAGCGGGGTTTCCACCTACAATGAGCAGTTCTTC
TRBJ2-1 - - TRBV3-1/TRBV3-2 CASSGRTGGEQFF TGTGCCAGCAGTGGGCGCACTGGCGGTGAGCAGTTCTTC
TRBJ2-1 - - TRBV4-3 CASSPFLRGGSNEQFF TGCGCCAGCAGCCCCTTTTTACGGGGTGGCTCAAATGAGCAGTTCTTC
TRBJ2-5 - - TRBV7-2 CASSLGWGRGETQYF TGTGCCAGCAGCTTAGGTTGGGGGCGCGGGGAGACCCAGTACTTC
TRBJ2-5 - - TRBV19 CASSIRWTEETQYF TGTGCCAGTAGTATAAGGTGGACAGAAGAGACCCAGTACTTC
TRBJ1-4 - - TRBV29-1 CSALDQGGGGKLFF TGCAGCGCCTTAGATCAGGGCGGAGGAGGAAAACTGTTTTTT
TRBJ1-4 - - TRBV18 CASSPPGWPNEKLFF TGTGCCAGCTCACCCCCGGGGTGGCCTAATGAAAAACTGTTTTTT
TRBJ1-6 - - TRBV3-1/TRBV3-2 CASSQQPTGTGNSPLHF TGTGCCAGCAGCCAACAACCGACAGGTACCGGGAATTCACCCCTCCACTTT
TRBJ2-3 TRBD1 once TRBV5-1 CASSLGQGGPDTQYF TGCGCCAGCAGCCTCGGACAGGGGGGGCCAGATACGCAGTATTTT
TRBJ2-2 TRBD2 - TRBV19 CASSIDTSGETYTGELFF TGTGCCAGTAGTATAGATACCAGCGGGGAGACTTACACCGGGGAGCTGTTTTTT
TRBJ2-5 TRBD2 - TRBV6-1 CASSEWGGFRVETQYF TGTGCCAGCAGTGAATGGGGAGGGTTTAGGGTAGAGACCCAGTACTTC
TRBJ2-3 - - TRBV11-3 CASGQSHTDTQYF TGTGCCAGCGGCCAATCCCACACAGATACGCAGTATTTT
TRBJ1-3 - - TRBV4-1 CASSHYRHGSGNTIYF TGCGCCAGCAGCCATTATAGACACGGCTCTGGAAACACCATATATTTT
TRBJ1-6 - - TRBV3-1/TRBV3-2 CASSPSSYNSPLHF TGTGCCAGCAGCCCTAGCTCCTATAATTCACCCCTCCACTTT
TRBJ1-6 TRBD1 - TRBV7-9 CASSLGPGQGADNSPLHF TGTGCCAGCAGCTTAGGGCCGGGACAGGGGGCCGATAATTCACCCCTCCACTTT